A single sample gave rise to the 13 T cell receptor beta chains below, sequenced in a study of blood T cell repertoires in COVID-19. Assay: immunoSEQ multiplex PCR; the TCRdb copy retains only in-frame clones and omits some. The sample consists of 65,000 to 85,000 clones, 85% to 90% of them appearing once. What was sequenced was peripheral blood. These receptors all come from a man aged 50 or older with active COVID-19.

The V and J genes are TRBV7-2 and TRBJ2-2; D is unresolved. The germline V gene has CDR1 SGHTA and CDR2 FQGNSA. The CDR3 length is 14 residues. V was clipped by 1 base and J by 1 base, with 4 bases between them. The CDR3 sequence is CASSLDRNTGELFF. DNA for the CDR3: TGTGCCAGCAGCTTAGACAGGAACACCGGGGAGCTGTTTTTT. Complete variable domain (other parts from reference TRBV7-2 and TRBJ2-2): GAGVSQSPSNKVTEKGKDVELRCDPISGHTALYWYRQSLGQGLEFLIYFQGNSAPDKSGLPSDRFSAERTGGSVSTLTIQRTQQEDSAVYLCASSLDRNTGELFFGEGSRLTVL.

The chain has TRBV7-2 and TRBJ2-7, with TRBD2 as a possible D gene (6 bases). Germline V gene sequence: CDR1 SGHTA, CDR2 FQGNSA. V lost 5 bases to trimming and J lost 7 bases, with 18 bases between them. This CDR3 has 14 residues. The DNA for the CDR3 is TGTGCCAGCAGCCTTAGCGGCTCCCTACGAGAGCAGTACTTC. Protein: CASSLSGSLREQYF.

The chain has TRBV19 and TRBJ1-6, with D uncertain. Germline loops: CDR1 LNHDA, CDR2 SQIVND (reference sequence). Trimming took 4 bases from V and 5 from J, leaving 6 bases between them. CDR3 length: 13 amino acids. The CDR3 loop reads CASSTRNNSPLHF. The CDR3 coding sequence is TGTGCCAGTAGTACCAGGAATAATTCACCCCTCCACTTT.

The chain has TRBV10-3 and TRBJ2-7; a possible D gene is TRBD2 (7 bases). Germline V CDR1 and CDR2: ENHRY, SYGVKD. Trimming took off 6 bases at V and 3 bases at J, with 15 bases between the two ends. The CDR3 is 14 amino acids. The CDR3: CAIRGTGGGYEQYF. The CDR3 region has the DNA TGTGCCATCAGGGGGACGGGGGGCGGCTACGAGCAGTACTTC.

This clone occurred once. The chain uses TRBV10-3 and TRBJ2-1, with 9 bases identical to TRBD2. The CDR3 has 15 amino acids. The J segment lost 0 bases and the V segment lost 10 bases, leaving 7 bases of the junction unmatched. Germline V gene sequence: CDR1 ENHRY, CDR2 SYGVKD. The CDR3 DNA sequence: TGTGCCACCTCCAAGCGGGGGGCCTCCTACAATGAGCAGTTCTTC. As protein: CATSKRGASYNEQFF.

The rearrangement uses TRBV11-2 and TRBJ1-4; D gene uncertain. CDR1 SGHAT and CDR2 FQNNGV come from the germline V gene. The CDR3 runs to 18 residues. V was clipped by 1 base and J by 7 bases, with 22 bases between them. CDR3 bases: TGTGCCAGCAGCTTAGTTTCTGACCGGCTCAGACTTGGTGAAAAACTGTTTTTT. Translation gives CASSLVSDRLRLGEKLFF.

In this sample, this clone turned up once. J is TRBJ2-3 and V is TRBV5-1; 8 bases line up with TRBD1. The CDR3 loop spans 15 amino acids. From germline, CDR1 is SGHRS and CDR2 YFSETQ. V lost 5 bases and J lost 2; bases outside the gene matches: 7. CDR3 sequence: CASRRGQDNTDTQYF. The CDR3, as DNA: TGCGCCAGCAGGAGGGGACAGGACAACACAGATACGCAGTATTTT. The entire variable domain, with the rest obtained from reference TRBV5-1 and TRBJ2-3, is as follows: KAGVTQTPRYLIKTRGQQVTLSCSPISGHRSVSWYQQTPGQGLQFLFEYFSETQRNKGNFPGRFSGRQFSNSRSEMNVSTLELGDSALYLCASRRGQDNTDTQYFGPGTRLTVL.

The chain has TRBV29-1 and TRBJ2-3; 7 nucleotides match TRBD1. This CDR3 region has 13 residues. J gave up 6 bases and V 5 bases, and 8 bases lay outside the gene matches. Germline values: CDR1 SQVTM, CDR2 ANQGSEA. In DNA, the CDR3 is TGCAGCGTTCCAGTACAGGGGTGGGATACGCAGTATTTT. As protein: CSVPVQGWDTQYF.

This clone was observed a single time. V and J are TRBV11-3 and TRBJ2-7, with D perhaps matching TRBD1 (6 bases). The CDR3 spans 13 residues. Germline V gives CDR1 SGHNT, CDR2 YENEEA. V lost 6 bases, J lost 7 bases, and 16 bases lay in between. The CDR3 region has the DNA TGTGCCAGCAGGTCCGGGACACTCGGGGAGCAGTACTTC. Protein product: CASRSGTLGEQYF. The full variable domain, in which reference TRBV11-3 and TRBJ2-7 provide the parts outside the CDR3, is EAGVVQSPRYKIIEKKQPVAFWCNPISGHNTLYWYLQNLGQGPELLIRYENEEAVDDSQLPKDRFSAERLKGVDSTLKIQPAELGDSAVYLCASRSGTLGEQYFGPGTRLTVT.

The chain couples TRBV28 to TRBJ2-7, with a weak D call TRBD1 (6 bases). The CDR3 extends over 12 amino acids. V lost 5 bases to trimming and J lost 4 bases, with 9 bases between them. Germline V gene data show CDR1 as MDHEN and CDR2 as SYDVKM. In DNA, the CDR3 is TGTGCCAGCAGTCCCAGGGGTTACGAGCAGTACTTC. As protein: CASSPRGYEQYF.

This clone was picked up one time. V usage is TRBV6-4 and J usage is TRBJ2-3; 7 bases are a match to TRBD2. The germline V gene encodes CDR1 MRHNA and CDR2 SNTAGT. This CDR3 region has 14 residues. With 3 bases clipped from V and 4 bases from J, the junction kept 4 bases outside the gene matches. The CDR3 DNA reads TGTGCCAGCAGTGAGAGCGGGGATCCAGATACGCAGTATTTT. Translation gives CASSESGDPDTQYF.

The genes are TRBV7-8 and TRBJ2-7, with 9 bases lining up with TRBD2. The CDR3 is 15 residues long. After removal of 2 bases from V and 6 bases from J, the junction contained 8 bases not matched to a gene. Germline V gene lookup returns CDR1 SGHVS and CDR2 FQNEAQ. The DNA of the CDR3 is TGTGCCAGCAGCTTAAGTGGGCTAGCGGGAACCGAGCAGTACTTC. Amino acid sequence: CASSLSGLAGTEQYF.

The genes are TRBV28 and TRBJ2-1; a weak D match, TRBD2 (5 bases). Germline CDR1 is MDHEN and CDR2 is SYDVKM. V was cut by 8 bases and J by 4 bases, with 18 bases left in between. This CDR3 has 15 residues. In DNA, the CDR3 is TGTGCCAGCTCGCGATTAAGGGAGCGGTACAATGAGCAGTTCTTC. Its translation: CASSRLRERYNEQFF.